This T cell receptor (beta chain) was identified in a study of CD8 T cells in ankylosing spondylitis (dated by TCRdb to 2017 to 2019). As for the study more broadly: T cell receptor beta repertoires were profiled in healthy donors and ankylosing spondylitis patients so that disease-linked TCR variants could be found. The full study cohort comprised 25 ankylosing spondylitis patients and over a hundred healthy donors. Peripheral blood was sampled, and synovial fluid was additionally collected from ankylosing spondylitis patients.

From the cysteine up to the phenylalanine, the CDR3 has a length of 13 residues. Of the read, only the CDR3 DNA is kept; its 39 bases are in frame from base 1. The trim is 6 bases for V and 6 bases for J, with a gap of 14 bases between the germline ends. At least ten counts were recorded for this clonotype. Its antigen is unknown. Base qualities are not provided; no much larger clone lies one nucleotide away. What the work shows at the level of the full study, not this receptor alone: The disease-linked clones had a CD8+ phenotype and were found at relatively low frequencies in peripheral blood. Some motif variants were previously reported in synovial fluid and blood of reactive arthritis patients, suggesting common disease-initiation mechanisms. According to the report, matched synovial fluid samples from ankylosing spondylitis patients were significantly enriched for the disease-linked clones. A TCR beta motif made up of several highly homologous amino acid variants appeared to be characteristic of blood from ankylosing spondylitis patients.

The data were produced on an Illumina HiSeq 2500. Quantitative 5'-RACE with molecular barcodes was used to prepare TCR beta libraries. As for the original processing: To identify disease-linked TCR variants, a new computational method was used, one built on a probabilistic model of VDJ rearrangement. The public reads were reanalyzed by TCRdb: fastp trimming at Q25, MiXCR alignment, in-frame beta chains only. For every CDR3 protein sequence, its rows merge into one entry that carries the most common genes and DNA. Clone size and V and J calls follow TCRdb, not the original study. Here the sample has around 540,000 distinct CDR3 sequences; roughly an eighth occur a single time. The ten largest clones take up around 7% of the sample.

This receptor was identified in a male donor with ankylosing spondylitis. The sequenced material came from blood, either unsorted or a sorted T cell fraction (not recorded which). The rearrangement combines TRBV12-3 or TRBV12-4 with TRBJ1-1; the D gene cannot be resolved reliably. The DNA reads TGTGCCAGCAGAGGATGGTCCTTAGCTGAAGCTTTCTTT. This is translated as CASRGWSLAEAFF.